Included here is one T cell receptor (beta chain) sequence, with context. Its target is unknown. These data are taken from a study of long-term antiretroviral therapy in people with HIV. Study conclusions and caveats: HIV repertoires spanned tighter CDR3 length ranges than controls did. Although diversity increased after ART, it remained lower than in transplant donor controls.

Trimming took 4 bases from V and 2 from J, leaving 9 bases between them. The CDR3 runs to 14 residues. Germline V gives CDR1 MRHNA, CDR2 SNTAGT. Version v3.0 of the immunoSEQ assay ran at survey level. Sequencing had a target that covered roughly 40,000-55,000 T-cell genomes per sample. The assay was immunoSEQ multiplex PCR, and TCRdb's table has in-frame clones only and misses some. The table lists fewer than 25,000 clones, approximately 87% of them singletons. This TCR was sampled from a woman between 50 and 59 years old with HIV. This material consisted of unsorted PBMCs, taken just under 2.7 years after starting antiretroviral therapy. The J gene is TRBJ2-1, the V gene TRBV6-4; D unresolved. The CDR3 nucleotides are TGTGCCAGCAGTGCAAGTAGCCCCTACAATGAGCAGTTCTTC. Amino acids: CASSASSPYNEQFF.